This TCR beta chain was identified in a study of identifying expanded T cells in peripheral blood. During the collection period, no donor immune events like infections were recorded. Sequencing was performed with immunoSEQ multiplex PCR; in TCRdb, only in-frame clones are kept and a portion is missing. The sample contains some 95,000 clones, approximately 85% of which appear only once. V was trimmed by 4 bases and J by 5 bases, leaving 12 bases between them. This CDR3 contains 14 residues. Germline-derived CDR1 and CDR2 are SEHNR and FQNEAQ (reference sequence). Sequenced: blood. This TCR was recovered from a person between 18 and 75 years old in good health. V is TRBV7-9 and J is TRBJ2-1; no clear D gene. The CDR3 here is CASSSSWQDNEQFF. The CDR3, as DNA: TGTGCCAGCAGCTCCTCGTGGCAGGACAATGAGCAGTTCTTC.